Presented here are 17 T cell receptor beta chains from one specimen sequenced in a study of memory CD4+ T cells and cytomegalovirus serostatus. The method was immunoSEQ multiplex PCR; TCRdb's version includes in-frame clones alone and lacks a portion of them. The sample lists about 27,000 clones; about 78% were seen once. The sort gate was single viable CD3+CD4+CD8-CD45RO+ cells for memory CD4+ T cells. Sequencing was done on a sample of memory CD4+ T cells from blood. The source is an adult in good health and CMV-seronegative.

The V call is TRBV7-2, the J call TRBJ1-5; D ambiguous. The V gene's germline CDR1 is SGHTA and CDR2 FQGNSA. Between the trimmed V and J ends, which lost 5 bases and 2 bases, there was a span of 10 bases. The CDR3 is made up of 14 amino acids. CDR3 nucleotides: TGTGCCAGCAGCGCGGGTAGGGGCAATCAGCCCCAGCATTTT. Translating it yields CASSAGRGNQPQHF.

This chain links TRBV28 with TRBJ2-1; 7 bases line up with TRBD1. The V segment lost 5 bases and the J segment 6 bases; nucleotides outside the gene matches: 7. Germline V CDR1 and CDR2: MDHEN, SYDVKM. The CDR3 is 14 amino acids. CDR3 DNA: TGTGCCAGCAGTAGCCCTAGGGGGCGCAATGAGCAGTTCTTC. Translation gives CASSSPRGRNEQFF.

This chain connects TRBV10-3 to TRBJ2-5; 7 positions match TRBD1. Germline CDR1 and CDR2: ENHRY and SYGVKD. V dropped 5 bases and J dropped 1; count of bases not matched to a gene: 7. The CDR3 sequence is 15 residues long. The CDR3 loop is CAISPTGMGQETQYF. The CDR3 DNA reads as TGTGCCATCAGTCCGACAGGGATGGGCCAAGAGACCCAGTACTTC.

Comment on this clone: The same CDR3 arises from other DNA sequences in this sample as well. The V call is TRBV5-1, the J call TRBJ2-3, with D possibly being TRBD1 (6 bases). The germline V gene encodes CDR1 SGHRS and CDR2 YFSETQ. This CDR3 region has 15 residues. With 0 bases removed from V and 0 bases from J, the gap between germline ends came to 8 bases. The CDR3 DNA follows: TGCGCCAGCAGCTTGGTAGGGGGTAGCACAGATACGCAGTATTTT. This encodes CASSLVGGSTDTQYF.

This chain links TRBV11-2 with TRBJ2-2; 9 nucleotides line up with TRBD1. Germline CDR1 SGHAT, CDR2 FQNNGV. The CDR3 extends over 14 amino acids. Trimming removed 5 bases from V and 7 bases from J; junction bases left unmatched: 5. Here the CDR3 reads CASSPTGGLGELFF. Written as DNA, the CDR3 is TGTGCCAGCAGCCCCACAGGGGGCCTCGGGGAGCTGTTTTTT.

The gene calls are TRBV5-4 and TRBJ1-1; D gene uncertain. This CDR3 region has 13 residues. V lost 2 bases to trimming and J lost 3 bases, with 8 bases between them. Germline V lookup: CDR1 SGHNT, CDR2 YYREEE (reference sequence). The CDR3 sequence: CASSLERDTEAFF. For the CDR3, the DNA is TGTGCCAGCAGCTTAGAGAGGGACACTGAAGCTTTCTTT.

V and J are TRBV9 and TRBJ1-2; weak D call: TRBD1 (6 bases). Trimming removed 0 bases from V and 6 bases from J, with 15 bases in between. CDR3 length: 15 amino acids. In germline, CDR1 is SGDLS, CDR2 YYNGEE. The CDR3 nucleotides read TGTGCCAGCAGCGTAGGTGGGGGCGCGACGCATGGCTACACCTTC. Amino acids: CASSVGGGATHGYTF. The whole variable domain, remainder taken from reference TRBV9 and TRBJ1-2, is DSGVTQTPKHLITATGQRVTLRCSPRSGDLSVYWYQQSLDQGLQFLIQYYNGEERAKGNILERFSAQQFPDLHSELNLSSLELGDSALYFCASSVGGGATHGYTFGSGTRLTVV.

This chain connects TRBV10-2 to TRBJ2-7; no clear D. Between the trimmed V and J ends, which lost 8 bases and 4 bases, there was a span of 12 bases. The germline V gene has CDR1 WSHSY and CDR2 SAAADI. The CDR3 length is 12 residues. This chain's CDR3 is CASGSARYEQYF. The DNA for the CDR3 is TGCGCCAGCGGATCCGCCCGATACGAGCAGTACTTC.

CDR3 region: CASSLAETQYF. CDR3 bases: TGTGCCAGCAGCTTAGCGGAGACCCAGTACTTC. This rearrangement joins TRBV7-6 to TRBJ2-5; D unclear. V was trimmed by 0 bases and J by 5 bases, leaving 1 base between them. The germline CDR1 and CDR2 sequences are SGHVS and FNYEAQ. There are 11 residues in the CDR3. The full variable domain, rest sourced from reference TRBV7-6 and TRBJ2-5, is GAGVSQSPRYKVTKRGQDVALRCDPISGHVSLYWYRQALGQGPEFLTYFNYEAQQDKSGLPNDRFSAERPEGSISTLTIQRTEQRDSAMYRCASSLAETQYFGPGTRLLVL.

The V gene is TRBV6-1, the J gene TRBJ1-3; D uncertain. CDR3 size: 14 residues. The ends were cut back, 10 bases at V and 3 bases at J, with 16 bases in the middle. Germline loops: CDR1 MNHNS, CDR2 SASEGT. This chain's CDR3 is CAISTVTFGNTIYF. CDR3 in DNA: TGTGCCATCTCAACGGTCACCTTTGGAAACACCATATATTTT.

This rearrangement joins TRBV6-5 to TRBJ2-7; D perhaps matches TRBD2 (5 bases). From germline, CDR1 is MNHEY and CDR2 SVGAGI. CDR3 length: 14 amino acids. Between the trimmed V and J ends, which lost 8 bases and 1 base, there was a span of 15 bases. CDR3 nucleotide sequence: TGTGCCAGCTCGGACTTGCCTTTTTCCTACGAGCAGTACTTC. Protein sequence: CASSDLPFSYEQYF.

V usage is TRBV7-2 and J usage is TRBJ2-7; 11 bases line up with TRBD2. With V trimmed by 1 base and J by 2 bases, 1 base remained unmatched. CDR1 SGHTA and CDR2 FQGNSA come from the germline V gene. This CDR3 region has 15 residues. CDR3 in DNA: TGTGCCAGCAGCTTAGGACTAGCGGGAACCTACGAGCAGTACTTC. This codes for CASSLGLAGTYEQYF.

This rearrangement joins TRBV6-1 to TRBJ1-5; no reliable D call. CDR3 length: 9 residues. V lost 8 bases and J lost 7, with 3 bases in between. Germline CDR1 and CDR2: MNHNS and SASEGT. CDR3 sequence: CASGQPQHF. Here the CDR3 DNA reads TGTGCCAGCGGGCAGCCCCAGCATTTT.

The rearrangement joins TRBV18 to TRBJ2-4, with 12 positions matching TRBD2. The germline V gene has CDR1 KGHSH and CDR2 LQKENI. This CDR3 has 16 amino acids. V gave up 6 bases and J gave up 2 bases; unmatched junction bases: 5. CDR3 protein: CASSPLAGGPKNIQYF. DNA for the CDR3: TGTGCCAGCTCCCCTCTAGCGGGAGGGCCCAAAAACATTCAGTACTTC.

This clone was counted once. V usage is TRBV14 and J usage is TRBJ2-3; D may be TRBD2 (5 bases). This CDR3 contains 13 residues. The V gene lost 4 bases and the J gene lost 8 bases, with 13 bases spanning the gap. Germline-derived CDR1 and CDR2 are SGHDN and FVKESK. This chain's CDR3 is CASSRSAAGTQYF. The CDR3 DNA reads TGTGCCAGCAGCCGAAGCGCGGCGGGTACGCAGTATTTT. Full variable domain (rest looked up from reference TRBV14 and TRBJ2-3): EAGVTQFPSHSVIEKGQTVTLRCDPISGHDNLYWYRRVMGKEIKFLLHFVKESKQDESGMPNNRFLAERTGGTYSTLKVQPAELEDSGVYFCASSRSAAGTQYFGPGTRLTVL.

V gene TRBV4-1 combines with J gene TRBJ2-1; 8 bases are a match to TRBD2. The CDR3 loop spans 17 amino acids. Trimming removed 4 bases from V and 1 base from J; junction bases left unmatched: 9. Germline V gives CDR1 MGHRA, CDR2 YSYEKL. This CDR3 reads CASSPPTGGKSYNEQFF. The CDR3 nucleotides read TGCGCCAGCAGCCCCCCTACGGGGGGGAAGTCCTACAATGAGCAGTTCTTC.

The rearrangement joins TRBV6-4 to TRBJ2-1, with D possibly TRBD2 on 6 matching bases. The CDR3 runs to 13 residues. Germline V gene sequence: CDR1 MRHNA, CDR2 SNTAGT. Deletions cut 4 bases from V and 8 bases from J, with 12 bases between. The CDR3 nucleotides read TGTGCCAGCAGTGGCGGGAACGAAGATGAGCAGTTCTTC. Protein: CASSGGNEDEQFF.